This TCR beta chain was recorded in a study of blood T cell repertoires in COVID-19. Study in general: The study drew acute and convalescent COVID-19 samples from the United States, Italy and Spain. PBMCs, B-cell-depleted T cells, or T cells provided the cDNA or gDNA that made up the material.

Authors' processing steps: Using reference gene primer amplification, nucleated cell counts were estimated. Sequencing used immunoSEQ multiplex PCR; TCRdb keeps in-frame clones, though not all of them. V and J calls and clone size are given by that table; D and trimming were obtained from the DNA. The sample carries about 300,000 clones, around 89% recorded once. This receptor was identified in a woman aged 25 to 39 who had recovered from COVID-19. What was sequenced was peripheral blood.

CDR3 residues: CASSVGASGGPKETQYF. The CDR3 DNA follows: TGTGCCAGCAGCGTTGGAGCTAGCGGGGGGCCAAAAGAGACCCAGTACTTC. This sequence joins TRBV9 and TRBJ2-5; TRBD2 matches at 11 bases. CDR1 and CDR2 from the germline V gene are SGDLS and YYNGEE. The J segment lost 3 bases and the V segment lost 2 bases, leaving 9 bases of the junction unmatched. The CDR3 sequence is 17 residues long.